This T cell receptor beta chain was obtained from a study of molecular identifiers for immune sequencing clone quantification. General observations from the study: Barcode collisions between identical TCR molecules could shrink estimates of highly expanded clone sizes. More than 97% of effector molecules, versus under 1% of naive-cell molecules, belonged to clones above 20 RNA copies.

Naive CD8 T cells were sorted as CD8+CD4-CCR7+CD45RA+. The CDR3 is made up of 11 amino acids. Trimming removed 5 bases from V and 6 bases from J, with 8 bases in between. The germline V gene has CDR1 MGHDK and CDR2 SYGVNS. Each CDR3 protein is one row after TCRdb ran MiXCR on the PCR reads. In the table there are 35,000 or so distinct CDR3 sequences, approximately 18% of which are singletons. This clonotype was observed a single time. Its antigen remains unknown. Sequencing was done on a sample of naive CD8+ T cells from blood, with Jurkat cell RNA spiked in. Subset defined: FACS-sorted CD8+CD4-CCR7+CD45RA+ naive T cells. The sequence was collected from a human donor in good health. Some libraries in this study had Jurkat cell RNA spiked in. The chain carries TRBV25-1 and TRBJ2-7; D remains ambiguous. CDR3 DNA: TGTGCCAGCAGTTCTAGTCTCGAGCAGTACTTC. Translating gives CASSSSLEQYF.